This T cell receptor (beta chain) was obtained from a study of blood T cells in healthy people across ages. Study overall: Researchers report that template switching captured about one barcoded beta molecule per two T cells.

Together with a sample-barcoded 5' primer, a J-beta primer mix was included in a second PCR lasting 7 to 11 cycles. TCRdb itself ran the 5' RACE reads through MiXCR, one entry per CDR3 protein. Of some 760,000 distinct CDR3 sequences in the sample, just under 25% were seen once. The V end lost 3 bases, the J end lost 6 bases, and 27 bases lay between the germline ends. This CDR3 region has 18 residues. Germline CDR1 SGHRS, CDR2 YFSETQ. These data also featured in a second study, about T cells of mothers and their children.

The clonotype originates from a boy aged 10-17 years in good health. The sequenced sample consisted of blood. V gene TRBV5-1 combines with J gene TRBJ1-2, with D uncertain. The DNA for the CDR3 is TGCGCCAGCAGCTCGCTTGAAACTTCGGGATACCGTCCTAATGGCTACACCTTC. Protein product: CASSSLETSGYRPNGYTF. Supplemented by reference TRBV5-1 and TRBJ1-2, the full variable domain reads KAGVTQTPRYLIKTRGQQVTLSCSPISGHRSVSWYQQTPGQGLQFLFEYFSETQRNKGNFPGRFSGRQFSNSRSEMNVSTLELGDSALYLCASSSLETSGYRPNGYTFGSGTRLTVV.